The 5 T cell receptor beta chains presented below share a single source sample, sequenced in a study of blood T cells in healthy people across ages. PCR was performed a second time for about 7 to 12 cycles using a sample-barcoded 5' primer and a J-beta primer mix. TCRdb recomputed calls from the 5' RACE reads with MiXCR, one row per CDR3 protein. The repertoire includes hundreds of thousands of distinct CDR3 sequences, roughly 50% of them detected once, and about a quarter sits in the top ten. Sequencing input: blood. These receptors were obtained from a man aged 40-49 years in good health.

The V gene is TRBV6-5, the J gene TRBJ2-5; D is perhaps TRBD2 (5 bases). V gave up 6 bases and J gave up 11 bases, with 19 bases separating them. The CDR3 is 13 residues long. CDR1 is MNHEY and CDR2 is SVGAGI in the germline V gene. In DNA, the CDR3 is TGTGCCAGCAGCGGCGGACTGCCCCTACAGCAGTACTTC. Translating it yields CASSGGLPLQQYF.

The V and J genes are TRBV29-1 and TRBJ2-7; a possible D gene is TRBD1 (5 bases). Germline CDR1 reads SQVTM; CDR2 reads ANQGSEA. Trimming took off 4 bases at V and 2 bases at J, with 6 bases between the two ends. CDR3 length: 11 residues. The CDR3 coding sequence is TGCAGCGTTGGGACAACCTACGAGCAGTACTTC. This gives the protein CSVGTTYEQYF.

The chain combines TRBV5-1 with TRBJ2-1; TRBD1 aligns across 9 bases. This CDR3 contains 15 residues. From germline, CDR1 is SGHRS and CDR2 YFSETQ. V lost 4 bases and J lost 3; bases outside the gene matches: 5. CDR3 in amino acids: CASSTGQGYYNEQFF. The CDR3 region has the DNA TGCGCCAGCAGCACGGGACAGGGCTACTACAATGAGCAGTTCTTC.

This clonotype occurred once. CDR3 amino acids: CASSEDQGPSYEQYF. CDR3 DNA: TGTGCCAGCAGTGAAGATCAGGGACCCTCCTACGAGCAGTACTTC. V is TRBV6-1 and J is TRBJ2-7; tentatively, D is TRBD1 or TRBD2 (5 bases each). CDR1 is MNHNS and CDR2 is SASEGT in the germline V gene. V was shortened by 1 base and J by 0 bases, with 10 bases between the two germline ends. The length of the CDR3 is 15 residues.

Only a few counts were recorded for this clonotype. V and J are TRBV29-1 and TRBJ2-3; D is undetermined. Germline loops: CDR1 SQVTM, CDR2 ANQGSEA. There are 12 residues in the CDR3. The ends were cut back, 0 bases at V and 13 bases at J, with 14 bases in the middle. The CDR3 bases are TGCAGCGTTGAAGATAATATGTCCCCGGAGTATTTT. This sequence encodes CSVEDNMSPEYF.